The present entry profiles one TCR beta chain with its context. The entry originates in a study of blood T cell repertoires in COVID-19. The data were produced by immunoSEQ multiplex PCR, yet TCRdb's version contains in-frame clones alone and is incomplete. This sample has 45,000 to 50,000 clones, with 80% to 90% found just once. This CDR3 is built from 14 residues. Germline V gives CDR1 LGHDT, CDR2 YNNKEL (reference sequence). Losses at the gene ends were 4 bases for V and 10 bases for J; bases not matched to a gene: 8. The chain is built from TRBV3-1 (or the pseudogene TRBV3-2) and TRBJ2-2, with 8 bases fitting TRBD1. Specimen: peripheral blood. The sequence came from a woman aged 80 or older with COVID-19, enrolled during active disease. CDR3: CASSLTAGGKELFF. The DNA for the CDR3 is TGTGCCAGCAGCCTCACGGCAGGGGGCAAGGAGCTGTTTTTT.